This T cell receptor beta chain derives from a study of T cell responses to AZD1222 COVID-19 vaccine (dated by TCRdb to about 2021). For context, the study as a whole: A total of about 240 trial participants underwent TCR sequencing, of whom 207 received two doses of AZD1222 and 26 received two doses of the MenACWY control vaccine. Trial participants were enrolled by age into subgroups of 18-55, 56-69 and 70-plus years, and about 150, 27 and 61 TCR-sequenced participants, respectively, were included in these subgroups.

The time point label of this sample denotes: about 28 days (+/-7) after the second vaccine dose. AZD1222 recipients whose second dose came at about 4 weeks and those whose second dose came at about 12 weeks were combined into one group, since spike-specific TCR depth and breadth did not differ between the two schedules. Samples from vaccinated people were obtained from the UK trials COV001 and COV002, which included a single-blind randomized controlled phase 2/3 trial of AZD1222 (ChAdOx1 nCoV-19) in healthy adults. For TCRbeta chain sequencing, PBMC samples were collected from trial participants at day 0 and at day 28 after the second dose. This clone is medium-sized (0.01 to 0.1%) in its sample. Its antigen is currently not known. Base qualities were left out, and no much larger clone turns up one base away. The CDR3 regions of human TCRbeta chains were analyzed by immunosequencing. Per the source publication's procedure: Repertoire TCRs were checked for matches against a reference library of SARS-CoV-2-specific TCRs that had been generated using the MIRA antigen-specificity platform. Breadth meant the fraction of unique TCRs that were SARS-CoV-2-associated, whereas depth meant the fraction of total T cells that were SARS-CoV-2-associated. Using the MIRA data, each spike-specific TCR was assigned both to the spike region to which the TCR was reactive and to a CD4 or CD8 class. Log10-transformed breadth and depth values were compared by one-way ANOVA with Sidak's multiple comparisons tests. Imported from immuneACCESS, the table was reduced by TCRdb to in-frame sequences with V and J called. These copies leave out some clones; in studies compared against another copy, an unresolved V gene accounts for under half, and the cause of the remainder is not known. V, J and clone size derive from that table, while D and trimming were established from the DNA sequence. Across this sample there are approximately 96,000 clones, with around nine tenths seen only once. Of the sample, 11% falls within the top ten clones.

Broader findings and caveats from the paper: Vaccine-associated CD4 TCRs spanned the whole spike protein, with dominant responses in regions 160-218 and 743-854. Conclusions about previously exposed vaccinees are limited, since just a handful of AZD1222 recipients were seropositive for SARS-CoV-2 at baseline. Most participants were white British and females outnumbered males, and the authors suggested that clonal diversity may have been underestimated. The 56-69-year group was small, and its depth increase did not reach significance, likely because of low power. Spike-specific TCR breadth and depth rose significantly after two AZD1222 doses compared with day 0 and with MenACWY recipients. Nearly half of unique spike-specific TCRs reportedly recognized epitopes outside regions mutated in the B.1.351 and B.1.1.7 variants. Because no samples from the day 14 peak response were available, repertoires could be characterized only after the peak T cell response.

Clipping removes 0 bases from V and 4 bases from J, with 0 as the unmatched junction base count. From the cysteine through the phenylalanine, the CDR3 covers 15 amino acids. Only the CDR3 region is kept as DNA, spanning 45 bases read in frame from base 1. CDR1 and CDR2, looked up from the germline V gene, are MRHNA and SNTAGT. Specimen: peripheral blood, collected 28 days after the second AZD1222 dose. This receptor chain uses TRBV6-4 and TRBJ2-3; TRBD2 lines up with 11 middle nucleotides. The clonotype comes from an adult who received the AZD1222 COVID-19 vaccine. The DNA sequence reads TGTGCCAGCAGTGACTCTAGCGGGGGGGCAGATACGCAGTATTTT. It codes for CASSDSSGGADTQYF.